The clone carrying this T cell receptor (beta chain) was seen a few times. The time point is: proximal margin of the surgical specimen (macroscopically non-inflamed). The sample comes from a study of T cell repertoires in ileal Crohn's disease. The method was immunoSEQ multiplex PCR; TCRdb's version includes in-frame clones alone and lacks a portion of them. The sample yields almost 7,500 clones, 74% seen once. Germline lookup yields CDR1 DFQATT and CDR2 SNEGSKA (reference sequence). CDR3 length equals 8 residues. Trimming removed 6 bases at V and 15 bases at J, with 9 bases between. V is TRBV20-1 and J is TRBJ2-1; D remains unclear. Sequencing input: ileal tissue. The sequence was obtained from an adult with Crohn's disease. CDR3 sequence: CSALGRFF. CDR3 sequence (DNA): TGCAGTGCCCTAGGGCGGTTCTTC.